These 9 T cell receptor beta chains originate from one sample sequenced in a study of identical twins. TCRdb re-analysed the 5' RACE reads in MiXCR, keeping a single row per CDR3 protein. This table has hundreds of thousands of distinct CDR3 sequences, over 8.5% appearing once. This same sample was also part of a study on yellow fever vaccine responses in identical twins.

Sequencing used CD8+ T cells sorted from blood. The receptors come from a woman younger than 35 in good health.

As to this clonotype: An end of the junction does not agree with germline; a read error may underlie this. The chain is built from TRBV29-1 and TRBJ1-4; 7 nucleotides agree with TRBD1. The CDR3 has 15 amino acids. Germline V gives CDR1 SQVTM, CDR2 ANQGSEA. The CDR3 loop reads CSVLGGGIANETLFF. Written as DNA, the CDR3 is TGCAGCGTTTTAGGAGGGGGCATCGCTAATGAAACACTGTTTTTT. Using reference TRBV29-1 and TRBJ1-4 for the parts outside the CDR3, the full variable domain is SAVISQKPSRDICQRGTSLTIQCQVDSQVTMMFWYRQQPGQSLTLIATANQGSEATYESGFVIDKFPISRPNLTFSTLTVSNMSPEDSSIYLCSVLGGGIANETLFFGSGTQLSVL.

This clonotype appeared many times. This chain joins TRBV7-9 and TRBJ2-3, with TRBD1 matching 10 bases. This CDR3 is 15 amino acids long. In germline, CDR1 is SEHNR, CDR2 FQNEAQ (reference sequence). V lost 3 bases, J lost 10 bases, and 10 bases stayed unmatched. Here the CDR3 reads CASSLPGQGKVSQYF. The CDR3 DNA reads TGTGCCAGCAGCTTGCCGGGACAGGGGAAAGTATCGCAGTATTTT.

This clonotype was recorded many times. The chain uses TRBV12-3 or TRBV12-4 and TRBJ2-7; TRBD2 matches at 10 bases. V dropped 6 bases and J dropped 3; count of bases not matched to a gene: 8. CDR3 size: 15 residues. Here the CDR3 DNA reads TGTGCCAGCAGCCCCCCGGCTAGCGGGGGCTACGAGCAGTACTTC. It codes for CASSPPASGGYEQYF.

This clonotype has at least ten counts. Here the CDR3 reads CASSPGTGASYEQYF. The CDR3 nucleotides read TGTGCCAGCTCACCAGGGACAGGGGCCTCCTACGAGCAGTACTTC. The gene calls are TRBV18 and TRBJ2-7; 10 nucleotides line up with TRBD1. Germline CDR1 and CDR2: KGHSH and LQKENI. The CDR3 length is 15 residues. With 2 bases clipped from V and 0 bases from J, the junction kept 1 base outside the gene matches.

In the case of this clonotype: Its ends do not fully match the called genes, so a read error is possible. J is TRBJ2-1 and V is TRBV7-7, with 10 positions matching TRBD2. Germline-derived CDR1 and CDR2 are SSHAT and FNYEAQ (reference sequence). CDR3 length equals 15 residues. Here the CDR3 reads CASSRGLALYNEQFF. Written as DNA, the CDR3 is TGTGCTAGCAGTCGGGGACTAGCGTTATACAATGAGCAGTTCTTC.

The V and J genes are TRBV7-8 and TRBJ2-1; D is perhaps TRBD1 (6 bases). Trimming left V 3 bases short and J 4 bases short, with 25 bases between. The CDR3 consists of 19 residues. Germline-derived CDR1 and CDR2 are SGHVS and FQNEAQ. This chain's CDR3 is CASSFTDPGHLSLYNEQFF. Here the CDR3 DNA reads TGTGCCAGCAGCTTCACAGATCCGGGACACCTTTCGCTTTACAATGAGCAGTTCTTC. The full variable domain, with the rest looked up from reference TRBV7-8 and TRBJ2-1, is GAGVSQSPRYKVAKRGQDVALRCDPISGHVSLFWYQQALGQGPEFLTYFQNEAQLDKSGLPSDRFFAERPEGSVSTLKIQRTQQEDSAVYLCASSFTDPGHLSLYNEQFFGPGTRLTVL.

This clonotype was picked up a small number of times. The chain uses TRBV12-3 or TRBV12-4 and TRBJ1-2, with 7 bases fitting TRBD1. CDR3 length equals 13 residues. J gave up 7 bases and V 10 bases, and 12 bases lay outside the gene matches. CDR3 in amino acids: CAIIRGGQFGYTF. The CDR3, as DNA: TGTGCCATCATCAGGGGGGGCCAGTTTGGCTACACCTTC.

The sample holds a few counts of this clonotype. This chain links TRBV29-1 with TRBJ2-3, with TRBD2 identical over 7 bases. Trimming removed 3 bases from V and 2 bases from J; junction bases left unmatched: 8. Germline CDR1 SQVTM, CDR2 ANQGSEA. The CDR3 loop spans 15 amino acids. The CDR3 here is CSVDLAGLNTDTQYF. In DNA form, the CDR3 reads TGCAGCGTTGATTTAGCGGGTCTGAACACAGATACGCAGTATTTT.

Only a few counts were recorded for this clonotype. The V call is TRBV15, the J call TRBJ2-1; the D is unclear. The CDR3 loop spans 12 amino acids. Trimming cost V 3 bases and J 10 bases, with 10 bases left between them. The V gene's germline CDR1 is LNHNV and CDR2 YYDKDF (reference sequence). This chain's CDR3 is CATSRPAREQFF. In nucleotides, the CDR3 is TGTGCCACCAGCAGGCCGGCGAGGGAGCAGTTCTTC.